This TCR beta chain was profiled in a study of vaccination and CD4 T cells after COVID-19. About the study: Each of the control cultures got a CEFX pool, an HIV-1 Nef pool, or no peptide.

As for treatment: roughly nine-day PBMC culture with coronavirus spike peptide pools or control peptides (ViraFEST assay). The dates of positive PCR tests extended from March through December 2020 and came before the US Alpha, Beta and Delta variants. Negative selection was the method that isolated CD4+ T cells after less than eleven days of culture. The Oncomine TCR Beta short-read assay sequenced DNA from cultured CD4+ T cells. TCRdb re-called the PCR reads with MiXCR, one entry per CDR3 protein. The sample holds some 10,000 distinct CDR3 sequences; 45% to 60% are singletons and the top ten take approximately 20%. A word on this clonotype: The target antigen is unknown.

V lost 4 bases and J 9 bases, leaving 14 bases between the germline ends. Germline V gene data show CDR1 as SGHRS and CDR2 as YFSETQ. CDR3 length equals 13 residues. The chain joins TRBV5-1 to TRBJ2-1, with D hard to call. Sequencing was performed on CD4+ T cells from blood, cultured in vitro. The clonotype was recovered from a human donor who had recovered from COVID-19. CDR3 in DNA: TGCGCCAGCAGCCTCAACCCCCCGGCTGAGCAGTTCTTC. Protein: CASSLNPPAEQFF.